The 17 T cell receptor beta chains given below trace back to one sample, sequenced in a study of blood T cell repertoires in COVID-19. Assay used: immunoSEQ multiplex PCR; TCRdb lists only in-frame clones, some missing. The table records 45,000 to 70,000 clones, approximately 80% of them present only once. What was sequenced was peripheral blood. The receptors here all came from a woman aged 80 or over with acute or convalescent COVID-19.

This chain uses TRBV5-8 with TRBJ2-1; 9 nucleotides align to TRBD1. With V trimmed by 6 bases and J by 4 bases, 8 bases remained unmatched. CDR1 is SGHTS and CDR2 is YDEGEE in the germline V gene. CDR3 length: 15 residues. Here the CDR3 DNA reads TGTGCCAGCAATCCCGGGACAGGGTCTTACAATGAGCAGTTCTTC. Its translation is CASNPGTGSYNEQFF.

The V call is TRBV6-6, the J call TRBJ1-2; 8 positions match TRBD1. The CDR3 runs 14 residues. Germline V CDR1 and CDR2: MNHNY, SVGAGI (reference sequence). Germline trimming cut 6 bases from V and 1 base from J; bases unmatched to any gene: 4. The CDR3 DNA follows: TGTGCCAGCAGCCCGACAGGGGATAACTATGGCTACACCTTC. Residues: CASSPTGDNYGYTF.

The gene calls are TRBV19 and TRBJ2-3; 12 bases map to TRBD1. The CDR3 length is 16 residues. V lost 0 bases and J lost 4; bases outside the gene matches: 2. Germline V gene lookup returns CDR1 LNHDA and CDR2 SQIVND (reference sequence). CDR3 sequence reads: CASSIEGTGGPDTQYF. The CDR3 nucleotides are TGTGCCAGTAGTATAGAAGGGACAGGGGGCCCAGATACGCAGTATTTT.

The V call is TRBV13, the J call TRBJ1-6; D unresolved. In germline, CDR1 is PRHDT, CDR2 FYEKMQ (reference sequence). The CDR3 sequence is 15 residues long. V was pared by 4 bases and J by 9 bases, with 16 bases between. The CDR3 sequence: CASSWGADVSSPLHF. The CDR3 coding sequence is TGTGCCAGCAGCTGGGGAGCAGATGTATCTTCACCCCTCCACTTT. Based on the CDR3 plus reference TRBV13 and TRBJ1-6, the full variable domain is AAGVIQSPRHLIKEKRETATLKCYPIPRHDTVYWYQQGPGQDPQFLISFYEKMQSDKGSIPDRFSAQQFSDYHSELNMSSLELGDSALYFCASSWGADVSSPLHFGNGTRLTVT.

This clone was picked up a small number of times. V and J are TRBV19 and TRBJ1-1; D call uncertain. CDR1 LNHDA and CDR2 SQIVND come from the germline V gene (reference sequence). The CDR3 has 13 residues. Trimming removed 3 bases from V and 3 bases from J, with 8 bases in between. The CDR3 DNA follows: TGTGCCAGTAGTATTTCGGTATACACTGAAGCTTTCTTT. Protein sequence: CASSISVYTEAFF.

V and J are TRBV7-9 and TRBJ2-5; no clear D. CDR3 length: 12 residues. The V and J ends lost 5 bases and 0 bases respectively, with 4 bases between them. The germline CDR1 and CDR2 sequences are SEHNR and FQNEAQ (reference sequence). The CDR3, as DNA: TGTGCCAGCAGCCTCCACCAAGAGACCCAGTACTTC. Amino acids: CASSLHQETQYF.

The gene calls are TRBV27 and TRBJ1-4; TRBD1 aligns across 7 bases. This CDR3 has 14 residues. V lost 2 bases, J lost 5 bases, and 2 bases stayed unmatched. Germline values: CDR1 MNHEY, CDR2 SMNVEV (reference sequence). The CDR3 nucleotides read TGTGCCAGCAGTTTAGACAGGGTGAATGAAAAACTGTTTTTT. Translation: CASSLDRVNEKLFF.

This rearrangement joins TRBV2 to TRBJ2-5, with 10 bases lining up with TRBD2. Germline CDR1 reads SNHLY; CDR2 reads FYNNEI. J was trimmed by 5 bases and V by 4 bases; bases with no gene match: 7. CDR3 size: 15 residues. For the CDR3, the DNA is TGTGCCAGCAGTGGAGCGGGGGGGCCGGGTGAGACCCAGTACTTC. It specifies CASSGAGGPGETQYF. Full variable domain (rest looked up from reference TRBV2 and TRBJ2-5): EPEVTQTPSHQVTQMGQEVILRCVPISNHLYFYWYRQILGQKVEFLVSFYNNEISEKSEIFDDQFSVERPDGSNFTLKIRSTKLEDSAMYFCASSGAGGPGETQYFGPGTRLLVL.

V usage is TRBV11-3 and J usage is TRBJ1-3, with D possibly being TRBD1 (5 bases). Germline lookup yields CDR1 SGHNT and CDR2 YENEEA. Between the trimmed V and J ends, which lost 4 bases and 10 bases, there was a span of 17 bases. The CDR3 has 14 residues. The CDR3 reads CASSSGTSGGTIYF. As DNA, the CDR3 is TGTGCCAGCAGCTCCGGGACGTCCGGGGGGACCATATATTTT.

The V call is TRBV25-1, the J call TRBJ1-4; 9 bases are a match to TRBD1. The germline V gene has CDR1 MGHDK and CDR2 SYGVNS. J gave up 11 bases and V 3 bases, and 4 bases lay outside the gene matches. The CDR3 contains 13 residues. CDR3 in amino acids: CASSEGDRAKLFF. In DNA, the CDR3 is TGTGCCAGCAGTGAGGGGGACAGGGCTAAACTGTTTTTT.

The chain joins TRBV27 to TRBJ2-7; possibly TRBD2 for D (6 bases). CDR1 MNHEY and CDR2 SMNVEV come from the germline V gene (reference sequence). CDR3 length: 15 amino acids. The V end lost 4 bases, the J end lost 2 bases, and 15 bases lay between the germline ends. The CDR3 region has the DNA TGTGCCAGCAGTTCTAAGGGACTTCCAACCTACGAGCAGTACTTC. Amino acids: CASSSKGLPTYEQYF.

This chain joins TRBV7-6 and TRBJ2-3, with a weak D call TRBD1 (5 bases). Trimming left V 5 bases short and J 10 bases short, with 13 bases between. The CDR3 has 12 amino acids. The germline gives CDR1 SGHVS, CDR2 FNYEAQ. DNA for the CDR3: TGTGCCAGCAGCCCCCCCCAGGGCGCGCAGTATTTT. This translates into CASSPPQGAQYF.

The chain couples TRBV11-3 to TRBJ2-7; the D gene is possibly TRBD2 (7 bases). Trimming pared 7 bases from V and 0 bases from J, leaving 19 bases between. The CDR3 extends over 16 amino acids. In germline, CDR1 is SGHNT, CDR2 YENEEA. The CDR3 nucleotides are TGTGCCAGCACCGCTATGAGGGGGGGGCTCTCCTACGAGCAGTACTTC. As protein: CASTAMRGGLSYEQYF.

The chain combines TRBV30 with TRBJ1-5, with 7 bases that match TRBD1. Germline assignment: CDR1 GTSNPN and CDR2 SVGIG (reference sequence). With V trimmed by 1 base and J by 11 bases, 11 bases remained unmatched. The CDR3 is made up of 14 amino acids. The CDR3 DNA reads TGTGCCTGGAGTGGGCAGGGGGGTATCACCGCCCAGCATTTT. It specifies CAWSGQGGITAQHF.

This clone was observed a few times. This chain joins TRBV2 and TRBJ2-1, with D tentatively TRBD1 (7 bases). Germline values: CDR1 SNHLY, CDR2 FYNNEI. This CDR3 has 16 residues. Trimming took 6 bases from V and 0 from J, leaving 15 bases between them. The CDR3 region has the DNA TGTGCCAGCAGGAACCCGGGGGACAGCTCCTACAATGAGCAGTTCTTC. This codes for CASRNPGDSSYNEQFF.

The chain employs TRBV7-9 and TRBJ2-1; TRBD2 might be the D (5 bases). Germline CDR1 and CDR2: SEHNR and FQNEAQ (reference sequence). CDR3 length equals 17 residues. Between the trimmed V and J ends, which lost 2 bases and 5 bases, there was a span of 19 bases. The CDR3 nucleotides are TGTGCCAGCAGCTTACCCTCCGGCCTAGCAATAGACAATGAGCAGTTCTTC. This sequence encodes CASSLPSGLAIDNEQFF. Combining the CDR3 with reference TRBV7-9 and TRBJ2-1 gives the whole variable domain DTGVSQNPRHKITKRGQNVTFRCDPISEHNRLYWYRQTLGQGPEFLTYFQNEAQLEKSRLLSDRFSAERPKGSFSTLEIQRTEQGDSAMYLCASSLPSGLAIDNEQFFGPGTRLTVL.

The chain couples TRBV18 to TRBJ2-3; D may be TRBD2 (7 bases). V dropped 4 bases and J dropped 5 bases, with 13 bases sitting between them. The germline gives CDR1 KGHSH, CDR2 LQKENI. The CDR3 loop spans 14 amino acids. This CDR3 reads CASSRGGGGDTQYF. CDR3 bases: TGTGCCAGCTCACGCGGGGGCGGAGGAGATACGCAGTATTTT. Full variable domain (missing parts from reference TRBV18 and TRBJ2-3): NAGVMQNPRHLVRRRGQEARLRCSPMKGHSHVYWYRQLPEEGLKFMVYLQKENIIDESGMPKERFSAEFPKEGPSILRIQQVVRGDSAAYFCASSRGGGGDTQYFGPGTRLTVL.